A selection of T cell receptor beta chains follows, all from one sample in a study of blood T cell repertoires in COVID-19. The method was immunoSEQ multiplex PCR; TCRdb's version includes in-frame clones alone and lacks a portion of them. The sample carries about 350,000 clones, about 88% recorded once. Sequenced material: PBMCs or T cells enriched from blood (not recorded which). The receptors shown here come from a woman in her twenties or thirties who had recovered from COVID-19. CDR3s include the opening cysteine and the closing phenylalanine or tryptophan. A D gene is named only where the DNA matches it firmly. Expanded clones are given a class, and other clones once, few, many or no size at all.

abundance: .; j_gene: TRBJ2-5; d_gene: .; v_gene: TRBV3-1/TRBV3-2; CDR3aa: CASSQDQASEVETQYF; CDR3nt: TGTGCCAGCAGCCAAGATCAGGCTAGCGAGGTAGAGACCCAGTACTTC
abundance: .; j_gene: TRBJ2-7; d_gene: .; v_gene: TRBV7-8; CDR3aa: CASSPADSYEQYF; CDR3nt: TGTGCCAGCTCCCCAGCGGACTCCTACGAGCAGTACTTC
abundance: .; j_gene: TRBJ2-1; d_gene: TRBD1; v_gene: TRBV6-5; CDR3aa: CASSRGTGGSYEQFF; CDR3nt: TGTGCCAGCAGCCGAGGGACAGGGGGCAGCTATGAGCAGTTCTTC
abundance: few; j_gene: TRBJ1-1; d_gene: TRBD1; v_gene: TRBV28; CDR3aa: CASSSSGQGDTEAFF; CDR3nt: TGTGCCAGCAGTTCCTCTGGACAGGGGGACACTGAAGCTTTCTTT
abundance: .; j_gene: TRBJ2-1; d_gene: TRBD2; v_gene: TRBV5-1; CDR3aa: CASSSTSGGPYSSYNEQFF; CDR3nt: TGCGCCAGCAGCTCGACTAGCGGGGGGCCGTATAGCTCCTACAATGAGCAGTTCTTC
abundance: .; j_gene: TRBJ2-7; d_gene: .; v_gene: TRBV6-5; CDR3aa: CASRPGMGYEQYF; CDR3nt: TGTGCCAGCAGGCCCGGGATGGGCTACGAGCAGTACTTC
abundance: .; j_gene: TRBJ2-7; d_gene: .; v_gene: TRBV4-1; CDR3aa: CASSQDFSYGAYEQYF; CDR3nt: TGCGCCAGCAGCCAAGATTTTAGTTACGGTGCCTACGAGCAGTACTTC
abundance: .; j_gene: TRBJ2-1; d_gene: TRBD1; v_gene: TRBV3-1/TRBV3-2; CDR3aa: CASSRDSSYNEQFF; CDR3nt: TGTGCCAGCAGCCGGGACAGCTCCTACAATGAGCAGTTCTTC
abundance: .; j_gene: TRBJ2-7; d_gene: .; v_gene: TRBV7-3; CDR3aa: CASSPSQGYEQYF; CDR3nt: TGTGCCAGCAGCCCCTCCCAGGGGTACGAGCAGTACTTC
abundance: .; j_gene: TRBJ2-7; d_gene: TRBD2; v_gene: TRBV18; CDR3aa: CASSRDVAGAGYEQYF; CDR3nt: TGTGCCAGCTCACGAGACGTAGCGGGAGCAGGCTACGAGCAGTACTTC
abundance: once; j_gene: TRBJ2-7; d_gene: .; v_gene: TRBV28; CDR3aa: CASGLSEGYEQYF; CDR3nt: TGTGCCAGCGGTCTATCGGAGGGCTACGAGCAGTACTTC
abundance: .; j_gene: TRBJ2-7; d_gene: .; v_gene: TRBV28; CDR3aa: CASSIDTYEQYF; CDR3nt: TGTGCCAGCAGTATAGACACCTACGAGCAGTACTTC
abundance: few; j_gene: TRBJ2-7; d_gene: TRBD2; v_gene: TRBV6-2/TRBV6-3; CDR3aa: CASSYGAGGYEQYF; CDR3nt: TGTGCCAGCAGTTACGGCGCGGGGGGGTACGAGCAGTACTTC
abundance: .; j_gene: TRBJ2-3; d_gene: .; v_gene: TRBV24-1; CDR3aa: CATSDFFGGLSTDTQYF; CDR3nt: TGTGCCACCAGTGATTTTTTCGGCGGGCTAAGCACAGATACGCAGTATTTT
abundance: .; j_gene: TRBJ1-2; d_gene: .; v_gene: TRBV2; CDR3aa: CASTPVRGTGGYTF; CDR3nt: TGTGCCAGCACCCCCGTGCGGGGGACCGGTGGCTACACCTTC
abundance: .; j_gene: TRBJ1-2; d_gene: TRBD1; v_gene: TRBV27; CDR3aa: CASSSPTGRYGYTF; CDR3nt: TGTGCCAGCAGTTCCCCGACAGGGCGTTATGGCTACACCTTC
abundance: .; j_gene: TRBJ2-7; d_gene: .; v_gene: TRBV10-3; CDR3aa: CAISEWETFLSSYEQYF; CDR3nt: TGTGCCATCAGTGAGTGGGAGACCTTCCTGAGCTCCTACGAGCAGTACTTC
abundance: once; j_gene: TRBJ1-2; d_gene: TRBD1; v_gene: TRBV27; CDR3aa: CASSTRDSYGYTF; CDR3nt: TGTGCCAGCAGTACCCGGGACAGCTATGGCTACACCTTC
abundance: .; j_gene: TRBJ1-1; d_gene: TRBD1; v_gene: TRBV29-1; CDR3aa: CSVEGTGVNTEAFF; CDR3nt: TGCAGCGTTGAGGGGACAGGGGTGAACACTGAAGCTTTCTTT
abundance: .; j_gene: TRBJ1-5; d_gene: .; v_gene: TRBV6-5; CDR3aa: CASSSGQYSNQPQHF; CDR3nt: TGTGCCAGCAGTTCCGGACAGTATAGCAATCAGCCCCAGCATTTT
abundance: .; j_gene: TRBJ2-7; d_gene: TRBD2; v_gene: TRBV28; CDR3aa: CASSYPGLAGVYEQYF; CDR3nt: TGTGCCAGCAGTTATCCCGGACTAGCGGGAGTGTACGAGCAGTACTTC
abundance: .; j_gene: TRBJ1-1; d_gene: .; v_gene: TRBV28; CDR3aa: CASSLGNTEAFF; CDR3nt: TGTGCCAGCAGTTTGGGCAACACTGAAGCTTTCTTT
abundance: .; j_gene: TRBJ2-7; d_gene: .; v_gene: TRBV19; CDR3aa: CASSLPTGYEQYF; CDR3nt: TGTGCCAGTAGCCTCCCGACGGGCTACGAGCAGTACTTC
abundance: .; j_gene: TRBJ1-1; d_gene: TRBD1; v_gene: TRBV2; CDR3aa: CASTLDRGAEAFF; CDR3nt: TGTGCCAGCACTTTAGACAGGGGCGCTGAAGCTTTCTTT
abundance: .; j_gene: TRBJ2-1; d_gene: TRBD2; v_gene: TRBV7-9; CDR3aa: CASSPGLAVDEQFF; CDR3nt: TGTGCCAGCAGTCCGGGACTAGCTGTCGATGAGCAGTTCTTC
abundance: .; j_gene: TRBJ2-3; d_gene: TRBD1; v_gene: TRBV27; CDR3aa: CASSLTSWDRGHTDTQYF; CDR3nt: TGTGCCAGCAGTTTGACTTCCTGGGACAGGGGACACACAGATACGCAGTATTTT
abundance: .; j_gene: TRBJ2-7; d_gene: .; v_gene: TRBV4-1; CDR3aa: CASSQASASPYEQYF; CDR3nt: TGCGCCAGCAGCCAAGCCAGCGCTTCGCCTTACGAGCAGTACTTC
abundance: once; j_gene: TRBJ2-2; d_gene: TRBD2; v_gene: TRBV4-1; CDR3aa: CASSQFTSGNTGELFF; CDR3nt: TGCGCCAGCAGCCAATTTACTAGCGGGAACACCGGGGAGCTGTTTTTT
abundance: .; j_gene: TRBJ2-1; d_gene: TRBD2; v_gene: TRBV4-2; CDR3aa: CASSQAGGRRGNEQFF; CDR3nt: TGTGCCAGCAGCCAAGCCGGCGGGAGAAGGGGTAATGAGCAGTTCTTC
abundance: .; j_gene: TRBJ1-1; d_gene: .; v_gene: TRBV18; CDR3aa: CASSPLSGEAFF; CDR3nt: TGTGCCAGCTCACCCCTCTCAGGTGAAGCTTTCTTT
abundance: .; j_gene: TRBJ2-1; d_gene: TRBD2; v_gene: TRBV29-1; CDR3aa: CSVLGRLAGFNEQFF; CDR3nt: TGCAGCGTTCTCGGGCGGCTAGCGGGGTTTAATGAGCAGTTCTTC
abundance: .; j_gene: TRBJ1-1; d_gene: .; v_gene: TRBV29-1; CDR3aa: CSVASAQENTEAFF; CDR3nt: TGCAGCGTTGCGTCGGCACAGGAGAACACTGAAGCTTTCTTT
abundance: .; j_gene: TRBJ1-5; d_gene: .; v_gene: TRBV30; CDR3aa: CAWSVRVNQPQHF; CDR3nt: TGTGCCTGGAGTGTACGGGTAAATCAGCCCCAGCATTTT
abundance: .; j_gene: TRBJ2-7; d_gene: .; v_gene: TRBV28; CDR3aa: CASTPGGRNEQYF; CDR3nt: TGTGCCAGCACCCCCGGCGGCCGGAACGAGCAGTACTTC
abundance: .; j_gene: TRBJ1-6; d_gene: TRBD1; v_gene: TRBV5-6; CDR3aa: CASSYDRAPNSPLHF; CDR3nt: TGTGCCAGCAGCTACGACAGGGCCCCTAATTCACCCCTCCACTTT
abundance: .; j_gene: TRBJ1-3; d_gene: .; v_gene: TRBV29-1; CDR3aa: CSVPGGNTIYF; CDR3nt: TGCAGCGTGCCGGGGGGAAACACCATATATTTT
abundance: .; j_gene: TRBJ1-2; d_gene: TRBD1; v_gene: TRBV20-1; CDR3aa: CSASGDREVGGYTF; CDR3nt: TGCAGTGCTAGTGGCGACAGGGAAGTAGGGGGCTACACCTTC